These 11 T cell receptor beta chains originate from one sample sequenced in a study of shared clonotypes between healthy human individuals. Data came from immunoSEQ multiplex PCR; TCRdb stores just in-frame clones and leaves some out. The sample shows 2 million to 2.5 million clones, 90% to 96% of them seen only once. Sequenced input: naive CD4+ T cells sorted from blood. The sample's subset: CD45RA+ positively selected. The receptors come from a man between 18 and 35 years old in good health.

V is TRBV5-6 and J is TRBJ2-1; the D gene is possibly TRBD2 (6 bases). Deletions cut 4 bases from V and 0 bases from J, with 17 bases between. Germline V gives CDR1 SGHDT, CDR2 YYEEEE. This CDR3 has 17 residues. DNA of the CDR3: TGTGCCAGCAGCGCCCCCCTTAACGGGGGCTCCTACAATGAGCAGTTCTTC. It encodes CASSAPLNGGSYNEQFF.

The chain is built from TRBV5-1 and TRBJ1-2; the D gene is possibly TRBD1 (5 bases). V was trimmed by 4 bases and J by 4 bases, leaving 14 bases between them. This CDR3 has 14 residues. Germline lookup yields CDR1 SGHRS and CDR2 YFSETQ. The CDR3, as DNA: TGCGCCAGCAGCCTAACGGGGGTCCTCTATGGCTACACCTTC. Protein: CASSLTGVLYGYTF.

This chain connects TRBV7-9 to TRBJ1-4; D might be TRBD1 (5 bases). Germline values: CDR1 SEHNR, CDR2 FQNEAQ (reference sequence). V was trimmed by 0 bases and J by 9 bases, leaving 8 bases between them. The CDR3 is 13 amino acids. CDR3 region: CASSLAAGQKLFF. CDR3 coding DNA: TGTGCCAGCAGCTTAGCCGCGGGGCAAAAACTGTTTTTT.

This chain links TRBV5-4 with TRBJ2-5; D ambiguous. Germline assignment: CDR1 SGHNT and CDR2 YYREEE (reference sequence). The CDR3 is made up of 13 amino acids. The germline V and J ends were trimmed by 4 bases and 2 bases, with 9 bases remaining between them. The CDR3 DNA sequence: TGTGCCAGCAGCAGGTTGGAACAAGAGACCCAGTACTTC. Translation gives CASSRLEQETQYF.

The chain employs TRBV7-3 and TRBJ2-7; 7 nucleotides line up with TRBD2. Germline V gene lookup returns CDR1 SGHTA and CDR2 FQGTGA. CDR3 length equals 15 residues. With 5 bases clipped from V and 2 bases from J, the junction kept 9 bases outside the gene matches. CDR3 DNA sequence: TGTGCCAGCAGCCCAGGACTAGTAGGTCCCTACGAGCAGTACTTC. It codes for CASSPGLVGPYEQYF.

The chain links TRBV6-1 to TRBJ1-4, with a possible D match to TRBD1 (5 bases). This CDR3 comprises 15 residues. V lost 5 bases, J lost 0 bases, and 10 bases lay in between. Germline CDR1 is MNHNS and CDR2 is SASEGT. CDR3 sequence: CASSSGTTTNEKLFF. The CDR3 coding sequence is TGTGCCAGCAGTTCCGGGACCACAACTAATGAAAAACTGTTTTTT.

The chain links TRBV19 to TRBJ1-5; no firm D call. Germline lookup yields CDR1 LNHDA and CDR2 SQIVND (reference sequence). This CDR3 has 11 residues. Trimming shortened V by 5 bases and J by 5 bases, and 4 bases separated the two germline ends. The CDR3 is CASSQDQPQHF. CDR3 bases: TGTGCCAGTAGTCAAGATCAGCCCCAGCATTTT. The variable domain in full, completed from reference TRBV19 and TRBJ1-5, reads DGGITQSPKYLFRKEGQNVTLSCEQNLNHDAMYWYRQDPGQGLRLIYYSQIVNDFQKGDIAEGYSVSREKKESFPLTVTSAQKNPTAFYLCASSQDQPQHFGDGTRLSIL.

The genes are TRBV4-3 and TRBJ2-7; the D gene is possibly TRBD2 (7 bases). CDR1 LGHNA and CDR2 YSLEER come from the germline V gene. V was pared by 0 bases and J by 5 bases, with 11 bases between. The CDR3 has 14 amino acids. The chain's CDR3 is CASSQETGRDEQYF. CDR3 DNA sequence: TGCGCCAGCAGCCAAGAAACAGGGAGGGACGAGCAGTACTTC.

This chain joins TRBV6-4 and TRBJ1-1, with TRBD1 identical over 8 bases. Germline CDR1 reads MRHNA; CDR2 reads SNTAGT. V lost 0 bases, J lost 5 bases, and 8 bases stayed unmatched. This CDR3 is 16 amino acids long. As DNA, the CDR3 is TGTGCCAGCAGTGACTCGGCGACAGGGGTTCGGACTGAAGCTTTCTTT. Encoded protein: CASSDSATGVRTEAFF.

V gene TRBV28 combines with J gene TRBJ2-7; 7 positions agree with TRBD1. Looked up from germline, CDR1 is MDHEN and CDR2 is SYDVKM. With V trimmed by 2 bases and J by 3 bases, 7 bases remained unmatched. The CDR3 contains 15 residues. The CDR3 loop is CASSLAATGNYEQYF. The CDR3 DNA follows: TGTGCCAGCAGTTTAGCGGCGACAGGGAACTACGAGCAGTACTTC.

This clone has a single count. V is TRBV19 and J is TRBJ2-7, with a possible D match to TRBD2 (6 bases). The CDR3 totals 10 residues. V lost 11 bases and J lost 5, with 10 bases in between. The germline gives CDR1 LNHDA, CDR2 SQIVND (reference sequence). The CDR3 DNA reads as TGTGCCCACTGGGAGGACGAGCAGTACTTC. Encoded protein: CAHWEDEQYF.